A selection of T cell receptor beta chains follows, all from one sample in a study of cytomegalovirus exposure and HLA in healthy donors. Produced via immunoSEQ multiplex PCR; TCRdb's table is partial and in-frame only. The sample contains around 90,000 clones, about 89% of which appear only once. The material sequenced was PBMCs. These receptors came from a man aged 30-40 years in good health and CMV-seropositive. Both conserved end residues are part of each CDR3. The order of the fields is clone size, CDR3 length, V gene, J gene, D gene, CDR3 DNA, CDR3 protein. The D gene is left open where the match is weak. Clone size, where shown, is once, few, many, or a class for clones that have expanded.

clone_size: NA; cdr3_length: 15; v_call: TRBV6-1; j_call: TRBJ2-1; d_call: TRBD2; cdr3_nt: TGTGCCAGCAGTGTCCTAGCGGGAGGGCCTTATGAGCAGTTCTTC; cdr3_aa: CASSVLAGGPYEQFF
clone_size: NA; cdr3_length: 16; v_call: TRBV5-1; j_call: TRBJ1-1; d_call: TRBD1; cdr3_nt: TGCGCCAGCAGCTTGGAAGTCAGGGGGCGAGACACTGAGGCTTTCTTT; cdr3_aa: CASSLEVRGRDTEAFF
clone_size: once; cdr3_length: 15; v_call: TRBV28; j_call: TRBJ2-1; d_call: TRBD2; cdr3_nt: TGTGCCAGCGGGTCTCGGGAGGGCTGGTTGGATGAGCAGTTCTTC; cdr3_aa: CASGSREGWLDEQFF
clone_size: NA; cdr3_length: 14; v_call: TRBV28; j_call: TRBJ1-4; d_call: TRBD1; cdr3_nt: TGTGCCAGCAGTATGACAGGGGGAGAAGAAAAACTGTTTTTT; cdr3_aa: CASSMTGGEEKLFF
clone_size: NA; cdr3_length: 13; v_call: TRBV11-3; j_call: TRBJ2-5; d_call: TRBD1; cdr3_nt: TGTGCCAGCAGCCCCGACAGGGGGGAGACCCAGTACTTC; cdr3_aa: CASSPDRGETQYF
clone_size: once; cdr3_length: 15; v_call: TRBV2; j_call: TRBJ2-1; d_call: NA; cdr3_nt: TGTGCCAGCAGTGTGGCAGGGCCCTCCTACAATGAGCAGTTCTTC; cdr3_aa: CASSVAGPSYNEQFF
clone_size: NA; cdr3_length: 16; v_call: TRBV4-1; j_call: TRBJ2-2; d_call: NA; cdr3_nt: TGCGCCAGCAGCCAAGATTTCCCAGGGTCTCTCGGGGAGCTGTTTTTT; cdr3_aa: CASSQDFPGSLGELFF
clone_size: few; cdr3_length: 15; v_call: TRBV9; j_call: TRBJ1-4; d_call: TRBD1; cdr3_nt: TGTGCCAGCAGCCCGGGGACAGGGCCTAATGAAAAACTGTTTTTT; cdr3_aa: CASSPGTGPNEKLFF
clone_size: NA; cdr3_length: 14; v_call: TRBV19; j_call: TRBJ2-2; d_call: NA; cdr3_nt: TGTGCCAGTAGGATGGACAGGAACACCGGGGAGCTGTTTTTT; cdr3_aa: CASRMDRNTGELFF
clone_size: NA; cdr3_length: 15; v_call: TRBV2; j_call: TRBJ2-3; d_call: TRBD1; cdr3_nt: TGTGCCAGCAGCCCGGACAGGGCGGGCAGCCATACGCAGTATTTT; cdr3_aa: CASSPDRAGSHTQYF
clone_size: NA; cdr3_length: 14; v_call: TRBV5-5; j_call: TRBJ1-3; d_call: NA; cdr3_nt: TGTGCCAGCAGCTTGGGTGGGGCCGGAAACACCATATATTTT; cdr3_aa: CASSLGGAGNTIYF
clone_size: NA; cdr3_length: 12; v_call: TRBV28; j_call: TRBJ2-7; d_call: NA; cdr3_nt: TGTGCCAGCAGTTGGTACGGGAACGAGCAGTACTTC; cdr3_aa: CASSWYGNEQYF
clone_size: NA; cdr3_length: 15; v_call: TRBV7-8; j_call: TRBJ2-3; d_call: NA; cdr3_nt: TGTGCCAGCAGCCGCCGAGGCGGGAACACAGATACGCAGTATTTT; cdr3_aa: CASSRRGGNTDTQYF
clone_size: NA; cdr3_length: 16; v_call: TRBV5-1; j_call: TRBJ2-3; d_call: TRBD2; cdr3_nt: TGCGCCAGCAGCTTAAACCAGCGGGAGTTGACAGATACGCAGTATTTT; cdr3_aa: CASSLNQRELTDTQYF
clone_size: NA; cdr3_length: 12; v_call: TRBV4-1; j_call: TRBJ1-2; d_call: TRBD1; cdr3_nt: TGCGCCAGCAGCCAAGGGGACAGGGGATACACCTTC; cdr3_aa: CASSQGDRGYTF
clone_size: NA; cdr3_length: 11; v_call: TRBV2; j_call: TRBJ1-1; d_call: NA; cdr3_nt: TGTATCTCGGGGGTGAACACTGAAGCTTTCTTT; cdr3_aa: CISGVNTEAFF
clone_size: NA; cdr3_length: 14; v_call: TRBV19; j_call: TRBJ2-3; d_call: NA; cdr3_nt: TGTGCCAGTAAACGGGAGAGGGGTACAGATACGCAGTATTTT; cdr3_aa: CASKRERGTDTQYF
clone_size: NA; cdr3_length: 13; v_call: TRBV10-1; j_call: TRBJ2-3; d_call: TRBD2; cdr3_nt: TGCGCCAGCCAACTAGCGGGAACAGATACGCAGTATTTT; cdr3_aa: CASQLAGTDTQYF
clone_size: once; cdr3_length: 15; v_call: TRBV18; j_call: TRBJ1-4; d_call: TRBD1; cdr3_nt: TGTGCCAGCTCACCGGGACAGGGCTTCTATGAAAAACTGTTTTTT; cdr3_aa: CASSPGQGFYEKLFF
clone_size: NA; cdr3_length: 15; v_call: TRBV5-4; j_call: TRBJ2-7; d_call: TRBD2; cdr3_nt: TGTGCCAGCAGCCCGAGGACTAGCGGGAGCTACGAGCAGTACTTC; cdr3_aa: CASSPRTSGSYEQYF
clone_size: few; cdr3_length: 15; v_call: TRBV15; j_call: TRBJ1-5; d_call: NA; cdr3_nt: TGTGCCACCAGCAGAGAGGTGGCAGGCTCTCAGCCCCAGCATTTT; cdr3_aa: CATSREVAGSQPQHF
clone_size: NA; cdr3_length: 13; v_call: TRBV27; j_call: TRBJ2-5; d_call: NA; cdr3_nt: TGTGCCAGCAGTCTTTATAGTCAAGAGACCCAGTACTTC; cdr3_aa: CASSLYSQETQYF
clone_size: NA; cdr3_length: 12; v_call: TRBV9; j_call: TRBJ2-1; d_call: NA; cdr3_nt: TGTGCCACCAGCCCTACCTACAATGAGCAGTTCTTC; cdr3_aa: CATSPTYNEQFF
clone_size: NA; cdr3_length: 17; v_call: TRBV5-1; j_call: TRBJ2-3; d_call: TRBD2; cdr3_nt: TGCGCCAGCAGCCCGCATCTACTAGCGGGAGCGGGGGATACGCAGTATTTT; cdr3_aa: CASSPHLLAGAGDTQYF
clone_size: NA; cdr3_length: 17; v_call: TRBV19; j_call: TRBJ2-2; d_call: TRBD1; cdr3_nt: TGTGCCAGTAGTATGGGGCCGGGACAGGGGCCCACCGGGGAGCTGTTTTTT; cdr3_aa: CASSMGPGQGPTGELFF
clone_size: NA; cdr3_length: 13; v_call: TRBV7-7; j_call: TRBJ2-1; d_call: NA; cdr3_nt: TGTGCTAGCAGCTTAGACCCGGGGGATGAGCAGTTCTTC; cdr3_aa: CASSLDPGDEQFF
clone_size: NA; cdr3_length: 21; v_call: TRBV28; j_call: TRBJ2-3; d_call: TRBD2; cdr3_nt: TGTGCCAGCAGTTTGCCCCGGTATGGAGCTAGCGGGGAGGTCCGCACAGATACGCAGTATTTT; cdr3_aa: CASSLPRYGASGEVRTDTQYF
clone_size: NA; cdr3_length: 17; v_call: TRBV27; j_call: TRBJ2-2; d_call: TRBD1; cdr3_nt: TGTGCCAGCGGTCCCCGGGTCGGGACAGGGACGGCCGGGGAGCTGTTTTTT; cdr3_aa: CASGPRVGTGTAGELFF
clone_size: once; cdr3_length: 15; v_call: TRBV27; j_call: TRBJ2-7; d_call: TRBD1; cdr3_nt: TGTGCCAGCAGCACCGGGACAGAAAACCCCTACGAGCAGTACTTC; cdr3_aa: CASSTGTENPYEQYF
clone_size: NA; cdr3_length: 17; v_call: TRBV11-1; j_call: TRBJ2-3; d_call: TRBD2; cdr3_nt: TGTGCCAGCAGTTTTGGTGGGGGGGACCCCAGCACAGATACGCAGTATTTT; cdr3_aa: CASSFGGGDPSTDTQYF
clone_size: NA; cdr3_length: 14; v_call: TRBV5-1; j_call: TRBJ2-5; d_call: TRBD2; cdr3_nt: TGCGCCAGCGGCGGGGGGGAGAGGGAAGAGACCCAGTACTTC; cdr3_aa: CASGGGEREETQYF
clone_size: NA; cdr3_length: 15; v_call: TRBV10-2; j_call: TRBJ2-1; d_call: TRBD1; cdr3_nt: TGCGCCAGCAGCGCCGGGACAGGGAGTTCTGGTGAGCAGTTCTTC; cdr3_aa: CASSAGTGSSGEQFF
clone_size: NA; cdr3_length: 14; v_call: TRBV29-1; j_call: TRBJ2-7; d_call: TRBD2; cdr3_nt: TGCAGCGTTGTGGGGACTAGCGGGAGCTACGAGCAGTACTTC; cdr3_aa: CSVVGTSGSYEQYF
clone_size: NA; cdr3_length: 15; v_call: TRBV5-5; j_call: TRBJ1-2; d_call: NA; cdr3_nt: TGTGCCAGCAGCTTGACTCCACCCGGTAACTATGGCTACACCTTC; cdr3_aa: CASSLTPPGNYGYTF
clone_size: once; cdr3_length: 16; v_call: TRBV7-8; j_call: TRBJ2-3; d_call: NA; cdr3_nt: TGTGCCAGCAGCCCAAGGAGGGGAGATTTATCCAATACGCAGTATTTT; cdr3_aa: CASSPRRGDLSNTQYF
clone_size: NA; cdr3_length: 18; v_call: TRBV7-8; j_call: TRBJ1-4; d_call: TRBD1; cdr3_nt: TGTGCCAGCAGCTCGGGACAGGCGACCGCAGCAACTAATGAAAAACTGTTTTTT; cdr3_aa: CASSSGQATAATNEKLFF
clone_size: NA; cdr3_length: 20; v_call: TRBV19; j_call: TRBJ2-2; d_call: TRBD2; cdr3_nt: TGTGCCATTTCTACAGGCGGGACTAGCGGGAGTTCGGTTTGGACCGGGGAGCTGTTTTTT; cdr3_aa: CAISTGGTSGSSVWTGELFF
clone_size: once; cdr3_length: 13; v_call: TRBV6-6; j_call: TRBJ2-3; d_call: NA; cdr3_nt: TGTGCCAGCAGTTTCCCCCACACAGATACGCAGTATTTT; cdr3_aa: CASSFPHTDTQYF
clone_size: NA; cdr3_length: 14; v_call: TRBV29-1; j_call: TRBJ1-1; d_call: TRBD1; cdr3_nt: TGCAGCGTCCTCCCGGGACAGGGGAGGACTGAAGCTTTCTTT; cdr3_aa: CSVLPGQGRTEAFF
clone_size: NA; cdr3_length: 15; v_call: TRBV4-1; j_call: TRBJ2-3; d_call: NA; cdr3_nt: TGCGCCAGCAGCCACCCAAAAGCTAGCACAGATACGCAGTATTTT; cdr3_aa: CASSHPKASTDTQYF
clone_size: few; cdr3_length: 16; v_call: TRBV19; j_call: TRBJ2-6; d_call: NA; cdr3_nt: TGTGCCAGTAGTATAGATCCGGGCTCTGGGGCCAACGTCCTGACTTTC; cdr3_aa: CASSIDPGSGANVLTF
clone_size: NA; cdr3_length: 15; v_call: TRBV14; j_call: TRBJ2-7; d_call: TRBD2; cdr3_nt: TGTGCCAGCAGCCAGGGACTAGCGGGAGTATACGAGCAGTACTTC; cdr3_aa: CASSQGLAGVYEQYF
clone_size: NA; cdr3_length: 14; v_call: TRBV28; j_call: TRBJ2-3; d_call: TRBD1; cdr3_nt: TGTGCCAGCTACGGGACAGGGGGCACAGATACGCAGTATTTT; cdr3_aa: CASYGTGGTDTQYF
clone_size: NA; cdr3_length: 12; v_call: TRBV6-7; j_call: TRBJ2-7; d_call: NA; cdr3_nt: TGTGCCAGCAGTTACATCCTTGACGAGCAGTACTTC; cdr3_aa: CASSYILDEQYF
clone_size: NA; cdr3_length: 17; v_call: TRBV7-2; j_call: TRBJ1-4; d_call: NA; cdr3_nt: TGTGCCAGCAGCTTAGATGGCAGGGTATTTTCTAATGAAAAACTGTTTTTT; cdr3_aa: CASSLDGRVFSNEKLFF
clone_size: NA; cdr3_length: 17; v_call: TRBV4-1; j_call: TRBJ2-6; d_call: NA; cdr3_nt: TGCGCCAGCAGCCAAGATCTAGAGCTATCTGGGGCCAACGTCCTGACTTTC; cdr3_aa: CASSQDLELSGANVLTF
clone_size: NA; cdr3_length: 13; v_call: TRBV11-2; j_call: TRBJ1-2; d_call: NA; cdr3_nt: TGTGCCAGCAGCCCCAGCGTTAACTATGGCTACACCTTC; cdr3_aa: CASSPSVNYGYTF
clone_size: once; cdr3_length: 16; v_call: TRBV19; j_call: TRBJ2-2; d_call: NA; cdr3_nt: TGTGCCAGTAGTATAAGGGAGGCGGGAAACACCGGGGAGCTGTTTTTT; cdr3_aa: CASSIREAGNTGELFF
clone_size: NA; cdr3_length: 15; v_call: TRBV5-4; j_call: TRBJ2-1; d_call: NA; cdr3_nt: TGTGCCAGCAGCGGGCGGACAGATCGGGGTAATGAGCAGTTCTTC; cdr3_aa: CASSGRTDRGNEQFF
clone_size: few; cdr3_length: 16; v_call: TRBV7-6; j_call: TRBJ2-3; d_call: TRBD1; cdr3_nt: TGTGCCAGCAGCTCCCGACAGGGACAACTCACAGATACGCAGTATTTT; cdr3_aa: CASSSRQGQLTDTQYF
clone_size: NA; cdr3_length: 13; v_call: TRBV11-2; j_call: TRBJ1-2; d_call: NA; cdr3_nt: TGTGCCAGCAGCTCGGGGTGGACGGATGGCTACACCTTC; cdr3_aa: CASSSGWTDGYTF
clone_size: NA; cdr3_length: 15; v_call: TRBV4-1; j_call: TRBJ2-1; d_call: TRBD2; cdr3_nt: TGCGCCAGCAGCCTTAGCGGGAGCGGGTACAATGAGCAGTTCTTC; cdr3_aa: CASSLSGSGYNEQFF
clone_size: NA; cdr3_length: 14; v_call: TRBV11-2; j_call: TRBJ2-3; d_call: NA; cdr3_nt: TGTGCCAGCAGGACGGGACATTTCACAGATACGCAGTATTTT; cdr3_aa: CASRTGHFTDTQYF
clone_size: NA; cdr3_length: 14; v_call: TRBV7-2; j_call: TRBJ1-6; d_call: TRBD1; cdr3_nt: TGTGCCAGCAGCCCAGGACAGGGGGCTTCACCCCTCCACTTT; cdr3_aa: CASSPGQGASPLHF
clone_size: NA; cdr3_length: 21; v_call: TRBV27; j_call: TRBJ2-1; d_call: TRBD2; cdr3_nt: TGTGCCAGCAGTTTTGGGCCGAAGACAGGGCGCTGGCTAGCGGGGTACAATGAGCAGTTCTTC; cdr3_aa: CASSFGPKTGRWLAGYNEQFF
clone_size: NA; cdr3_length: 15; v_call: TRBV14; j_call: TRBJ2-7; d_call: TRBD1; cdr3_nt: TGTGCCAGCAGCCAAGGACATACAGGGGGCTACGAGCAGTACTTC; cdr3_aa: CASSQGHTGGYEQYF
clone_size: NA; cdr3_length: 11; v_call: TRBV10-1; j_call: TRBJ2-1; d_call: NA; cdr3_nt: TGCGCCAGCAGTGACTCCAATGAGCAGTTCTTC; cdr3_aa: CASSDSNEQFF
clone_size: NA; cdr3_length: 17; v_call: TRBV7-9; j_call: TRBJ1-2; d_call: TRBD1; cdr3_nt: TGTGCCAGCAGCTTAGGCCGAACAGGGGACGGCGGCTATGGCTACACCTTC; cdr3_aa: CASSLGRTGDGGYGYTF